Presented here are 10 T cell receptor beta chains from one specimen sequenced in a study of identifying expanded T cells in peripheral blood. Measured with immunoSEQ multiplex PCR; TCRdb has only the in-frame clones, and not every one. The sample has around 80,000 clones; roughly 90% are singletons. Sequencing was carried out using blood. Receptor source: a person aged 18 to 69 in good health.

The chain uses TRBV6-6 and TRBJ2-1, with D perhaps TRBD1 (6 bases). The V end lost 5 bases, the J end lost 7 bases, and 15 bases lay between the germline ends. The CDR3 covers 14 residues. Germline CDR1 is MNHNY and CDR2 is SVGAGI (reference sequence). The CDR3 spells CASSAYLQGNEQFF. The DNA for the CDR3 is TGTGCCAGCAGTGCGTACCTACAGGGAAATGAGCAGTTCTTC.

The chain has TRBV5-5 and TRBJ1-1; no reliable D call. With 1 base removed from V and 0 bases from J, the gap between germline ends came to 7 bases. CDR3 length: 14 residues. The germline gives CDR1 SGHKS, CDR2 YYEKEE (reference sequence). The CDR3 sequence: CASSLLIMNTEAFF. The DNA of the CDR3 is TGTGCCAGCAGCTTGCTAATAATGAACACTGAAGCTTTCTTT.

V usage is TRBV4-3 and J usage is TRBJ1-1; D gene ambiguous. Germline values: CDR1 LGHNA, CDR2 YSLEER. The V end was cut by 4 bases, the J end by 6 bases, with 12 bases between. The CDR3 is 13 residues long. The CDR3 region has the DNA TGCGCCAGCAGCCTAACCCCCCTGGCTGAAGCTTTCTTT. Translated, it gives CASSLTPLAEAFF.

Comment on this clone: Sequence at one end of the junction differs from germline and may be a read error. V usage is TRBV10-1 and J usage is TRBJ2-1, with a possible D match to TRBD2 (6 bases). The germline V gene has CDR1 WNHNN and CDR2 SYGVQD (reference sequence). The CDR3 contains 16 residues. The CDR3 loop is CASRECSGFHSLRRLF. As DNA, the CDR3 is TGCGCCAGCAGGGAGTGTAGCGGATTCCATTCCCTGCGGCGTCTCTTC.

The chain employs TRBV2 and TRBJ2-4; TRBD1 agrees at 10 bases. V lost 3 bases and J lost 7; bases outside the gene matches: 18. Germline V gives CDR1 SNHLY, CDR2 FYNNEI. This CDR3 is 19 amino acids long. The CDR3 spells CASSERGTGTGVVRNIQYF. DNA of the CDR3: TGTGCCAGCAGTGAGAGGGGGACCGGGACAGGGGTTGTGCGGAACATTCAGTACTTC.

The CDR3 DNA reads as TGTGCCAGCAGCTTACAATGGGGAAATGGCTACACCTTC. Protein product: CASSLQWGNGYTF. The chain couples TRBV7-2 to TRBJ1-2, with D unclear. V shed 2 bases and J shed 6 bases, with 10 bases lying between them. The CDR3 runs to 13 residues. The germline V gene has CDR1 SGHTA and CDR2 FQGNSA.

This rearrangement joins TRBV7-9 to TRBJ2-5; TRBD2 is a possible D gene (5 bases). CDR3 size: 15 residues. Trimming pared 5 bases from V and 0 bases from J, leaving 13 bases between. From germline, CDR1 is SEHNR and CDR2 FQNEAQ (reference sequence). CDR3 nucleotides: TGTGCCAGCAGCCGCCTCGGGCGGGACCAAGAGACCCAGTACTTC. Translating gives CASSRLGRDQETQYF.

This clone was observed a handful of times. The CDR3 DNA sequence: TGTGCCAGCAGCTTGTACGCCGGGGGCGAGACCCAGTACTTC. Its protein is CASSLYAGGETQYF. This chain links TRBV5-5 with TRBJ2-5; D could derive from TRBD1 or TRBD2 (6 bases each). The germline V gene has CDR1 SGHKS and CDR2 YYEKEE (reference sequence). The CDR3 is made up of 14 amino acids. V was pared by 1 base and J by 5 bases, with 12 bases between.

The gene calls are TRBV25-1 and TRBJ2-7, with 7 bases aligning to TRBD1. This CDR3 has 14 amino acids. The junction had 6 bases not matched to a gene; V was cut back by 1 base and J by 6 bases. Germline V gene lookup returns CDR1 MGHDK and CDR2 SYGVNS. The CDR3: CASSEFLDRSEQYF. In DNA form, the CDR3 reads TGTGCCAGCAGTGAATTCTTGGACAGGTCCGAGCAGTACTTC.

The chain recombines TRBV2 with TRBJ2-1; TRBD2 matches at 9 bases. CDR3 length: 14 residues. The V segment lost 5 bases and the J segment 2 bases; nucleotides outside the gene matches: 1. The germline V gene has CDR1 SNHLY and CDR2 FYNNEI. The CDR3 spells CASSRLAAYNEQFF. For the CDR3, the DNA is TGTGCCAGCAGTAGACTAGCGGCCTACAATGAGCAGTTCTTC.